The 29 T cell receptor beta chains below were found in one sample sequenced in a study of blood T cells in healthy people across ages. Primers used in a second PCR of roughly 7 to 12 cycles were a sample-barcoded 5' primer and a J-beta primer mix. TCRdb recomputed calls from the 5' RACE reads with MiXCR, one row per CDR3 protein. The sample has about 640,000 distinct CDR3 sequences; about 28% are singletons. Sequences were obtained from blood. These receptors originate from a woman of 80 years or more in good health.

This clonotype was found many times. This sequence joins TRBV20-1 and TRBJ2-5; D is possibly TRBD2 (5 bases). This CDR3 is 12 amino acids long. V lost 3 bases and J lost 5, with 10 bases in between. Germline V gives CDR1 DFQATT, CDR2 SNEGSKA (reference sequence). The CDR3 here is CSARRGSETQYF. In DNA, the CDR3 is TGCAGTGCTAGGAGAGGGTCGGAGACCCAGTACTTC.

This clonotype was seen many times. The genes are TRBV9 and TRBJ2-1; possible D gene TRBD1, 5 bases. CDR1 SGDLS and CDR2 YYNGEE come from the germline V gene. This CDR3 spans 15 amino acids. Trimming pared 0 bases from V and 3 bases from J, leaving 10 bases between. The CDR3 protein is CASSVAAGYYNEQFF. The CDR3 bases are TGTGCCAGCAGCGTAGCGGCAGGGTACTACAATGAGCAGTTCTTC.

On this clonotype itself: It may be a read error: a sequence one base away is much more abundant. This chain joins TRBV9 and TRBJ2-5, with a weak D call TRBD2 (6 bases). Germline CDR1 is SGDLS and CDR2 is YYNGEE. CDR3 length equals 14 residues. V lost 4 bases to trimming and J lost 11 bases, with 21 bases between them. The CDR3, as DNA: TGTGCCAGCAGCCCTCGGCCAGCGGGCAATGAGCAGTACTTC. It encodes CASSPRPAGNEQYF.

This clonotype was counted ten times or more. The chain links TRBV28 to TRBJ2-7, with TRBD1 as a possible D gene (6 bases). This CDR3 is 12 amino acids long. The ends were cut back, 11 bases at V and 5 bases at J, with 16 bases in the middle. Germline CDR1 reads MDHEN; CDR2 reads SYDVKM. The CDR3 DNA reads as TGTGCCGGAGGACAGAGAGGCCACGAGCAGTACTTC. Its translation is CAGGQRGHEQYF.

As for this clonotype: A much larger clone sits a single nucleotide away, making a read error possible. This rearrangement joins TRBV12-3 or TRBV12-4 to TRBJ1-4, with D possibly being TRBD1 (6 bases). This CDR3 is built from 15 residues. CDR3 bases: TGTGCCAGCAGTTTGTCGCAGGGGTCTAATGAAAAACGGTTTTTT. Protein sequence: CASSLSQGSNEKRFF.

This clonotype was recorded at least ten times. The chain recombines TRBV5-1 with TRBJ2-1; TRBD1 aligns across 8 bases. This CDR3 has 16 amino acids. Losses at the gene ends were 6 bases for V and 7 bases for J; bases not matched to a gene: 15. Looked up from germline, CDR1 is SGHRS and CDR2 is YFSETQ. In DNA form, the CDR3 reads TGCGCCAGCACCCCGAGTAGGCAGGGGGCGTTTAATGAGCAGTTCTTC. This codes for CASTPSRQGAFNEQFF. The full variable domain, with the rest looked up from reference TRBV5-1 and TRBJ2-1, is KAGVTQTPRYLIKTRGQQVTLSCSPISGHRSVSWYQQTPGQGLQFLFEYFSETQRNKGNFPGRFSGRQFSNSRSEMNVSTLELGDSALYLCASTPSRQGAFNEQFFGPGTRLTVL.

This clonotype was counted between two and nine times. This may be a read error, as it is one base from a much larger clone. The V call is TRBV20-1, the J call TRBJ1-5; D not certain. In germline, CDR1 is DFQATT, CDR2 SNEGSKA (reference sequence). There are 12 residues in the CDR3. The CDR3 spells CSASISNQSQHF. The CDR3, as DNA: TGCAGTGCTTCCATAAGCAATCAGTCCCAGCATTTT.

V usage is TRBV7-2 and J usage is TRBJ2-7; 11 bases fit TRBD1. CDR1 and CDR2 (germline): SGHTA, FQGNSA. V trimming: 5 bases; J trimming: 10 bases; junction bases outside the gene matches: 7. The CDR3 contains 13 residues. CDR3 in amino acids: CASSPGQGAVQYF. Written as DNA, the CDR3 is TGTGCCAGCAGCCCAGGACAGGGGGCGGTTCAGTACTTC.

At least ten counts were recorded for this clonotype. The rearrangement links TRBV9 to TRBJ2-3; 8 nucleotides agree with TRBD1. Germline V gene data show CDR1 as SGDLS and CDR2 as YYNGEE. The length of the CDR3 is 15 residues. The V segment lost 0 bases and the J segment 4 bases; nucleotides outside the gene matches: 4. The CDR3 is CASSVGAGGPDTQYF. In nucleotides, the CDR3 is TGTGCCAGCAGCGTAGGAGCAGGGGGCCCAGATACGCAGTATTTT.

This clonotype was found many times. The rearrangement uses TRBV4-2 and TRBJ1-2; TRBD1 aligns across 9 bases. There are 14 residues in the CDR3. V was clipped by 3 bases and J by 1 base; unmatched bases: 0. The germline gives CDR1 LGHNA, CDR2 YNFKEQ. CDR3 amino acids: CASSQDRGNYGYTF. DNA for the CDR3: TGTGCCAGCAGCCAGGACAGGGGTAACTATGGCTACACCTTC.

There are many counts of this clonotype. The V and J genes are TRBV5-1 and TRBJ1-4; D ambiguous. Germline CDR1 and CDR2: SGHRS and YFSETQ. With 2 bases removed from V and 7 bases from J, the gap between germline ends came to 12 bases. CDR3 length: 14 residues. CDR3: CASSFTPSGEKLFF. As DNA, the CDR3 is TGCGCCAGCAGCTTCACCCCAAGTGGTGAAAAACTGTTTTTT.

At least ten counts were recorded for this clonotype. The chain combines TRBV3-1 with TRBJ2-7; unclear D gene. The CDR3 runs 13 residues. Trimming left V 3 bases short and J 4 bases short, with 10 bases between. Germline V gene sequence: CDR1 LGHDT, CDR2 YNNKEL (reference sequence). The CDR3 bases are TGTGCCAGCAGCCAGGGGTCCCTGTACGAGCAGTACTTC. It is translated as CASSQGSLYEQYF.

This clonotype was found once. Possible read error: a much larger clone is one base away. The chain combines TRBV5-1 with TRBJ2-2; D is tentatively TRBD1 or TRBD2 (5 bases each). CDR1 and CDR2 from the germline V gene are SGHRS and YFSETQ. This CDR3 comprises 15 residues. V dropped 0 bases and J dropped 3 bases, with 9 bases sitting between them. Here the CDR3 DNA reads TGCGCCAGCAGCTTGGTCGGGACGCACACCGGGGAGCTGTTTTTT. Translated: CASSLVGTHTGELFF.

This clonotype was counted at least ten times. The V call is TRBV6-2 or TRBV6-3, the J call TRBJ2-4; 7 bases fit TRBD1. Germline V CDR1 and CDR2: MNHEY, SVGEGT. The CDR3 is 14 residues long. V shed 8 bases and J 0 bases; nucleotides not matched to a gene: 4. The CDR3 loop reads CASETGRAKNIQYF. The CDR3 coding sequence is TGTGCCAGCGAGACAGGGAGAGCCAAAAACATTCAGTACTTC.

This clonotype occurred a few times. The rearrangement links TRBV9 to TRBJ2-1; TRBD2 matches 10 bases. V shed 5 bases and J 9 bases; nucleotides not matched to a gene: 11. Germline V gene data show CDR1 as SGDLS and CDR2 as YYNGEE. There are 15 residues in the CDR3. DNA of the CDR3: TGTGCCAGCAGTTTTAGCGGGGGGACCTACGGTGAGCAGTTCTTC. Amino acid sequence: CASSFSGGTYGEQFF.

This chain connects TRBV5-1 to TRBJ2-5, with a tentative D call TRBD2 (7 bases). The CDR3 totals 15 residues. Germline V lookup: CDR1 SGHRS, CDR2 YFSETQ. Trimming took off 2 bases at V and 11 bases at J, with 22 bases between the two ends. Written as DNA, the CDR3 is TGCGCCAGCAGCTTCCCCGGGGGGCAAAGGAATGAGCAGTACTTC. Translating gives CASSFPGGQRNEQYF.

A note on this clonotype: This may be a read error, as it is one base from a much larger clone. This chain joins TRBV12-3 or TRBV12-4 and TRBJ2-5; 15 bases are a match to TRBD2. With V trimmed by 6 bases and J by 11 bases, 10 bases remained unmatched. The CDR3 totals 15 residues. The CDR3 DNA is TGTGCCAGCAGACGGACTAGCGGGGGGGCCATTGAGCAGTACTTC. Protein product: CASRRTSGGAIEQYF.

The rearrangement uses TRBV6-5 and TRBJ1-1; D is ambiguous. Germline V gene data show CDR1 as MNHEY and CDR2 as SVGAGI. This CDR3 comprises 13 residues. V dropped 4 bases and J dropped 1 base, with 7 bases sitting between them. CDR3 coding DNA: TGTGCCAGCAGTTCAAAAGCGAACACTGAAGCTTTCTTT. Protein product: CASSSKANTEAFF.

Turning to this clonotype: The CDR3 ends on some other residue instead of the conserved phenylalanine or tryptophan, so this is likely a read error. The chain recombines TRBV29-1 with TRBJ2-5; unclear D gene. Trimming stripped 7 bases from V and 5 bases from J, with 14 bases between. This CDR3 has 12 residues. Germline V CDR1 and CDR2: SQVTM, ANQGSEA. The CDR3: CSAGVGVETQYC. CDR3 coding DNA: TGCAGCGCCGGCGTTGGGGTGGAGACCCAGTACTGC.

This clonotype was seen repeatedly, ten times or more. The chain links TRBV4-1 to TRBJ1-6; maybe TRBD1 (5 bases). The V end was cut by 1 base, the J end by 6 bases, with 13 bases between. Germline CDR1 MGHRA, CDR2 YSYEKL. The CDR3 consists of 16 residues. CDR3 sequence (DNA): TGCGCCAGCAGCCAAGTGGGCAGGGTAGTTAATTCACCCCTCCACTTT. This encodes CASSQVGRVVNSPLHF.

This clonotype was detected a few times. This chain uses TRBV29-1 with TRBJ1-4; D call uncertain. The V gene's germline CDR1 is SQVTM and CDR2 ANQGSEA. Trimming stripped 6 bases from V and 4 bases from J, with 15 bases between. This CDR3 region has 14 residues. The chain's CDR3 is CSVVTLSGNEKLFF. As DNA, the CDR3 is TGCAGCGTGGTCACCCTGAGCGGTAATGAAAAACTGTTTTTT.

The chain carries TRBV5-1 and TRBJ1-1; 7 bases fit TRBD1. The germline V gene has CDR1 SGHRS and CDR2 YFSETQ. CDR3 length: 13 amino acids. V was pared by 3 bases and J by 3 bases, with 2 bases of the junction left unmatched. CDR3 in amino acids: CASSSRGYTEAFF. CDR3 DNA sequence: TGCGCCAGCAGCTCCAGGGGGTACACTGAAGCTTTCTTT.

V is TRBV7-2 and J is TRBJ1-6, with 7 bases aligning to TRBD1. J gave up 7 bases and V 2 bases, and 8 bases lay outside the gene matches. The CDR3 sequence is 16 residues long. CDR1 is SGHTA, CDR2 FQGNSA, per germline. The CDR3 protein is CASSLRGRGRNSPLHF. In nucleotides, the CDR3 is TGTGCCAGCAGCTTAAGGGGCAGGGGGAGGAATTCACCCCTCCACTTT.

V gene TRBV2 combines with J gene TRBJ1-5, with TRBD1 matching 7 bases. The CDR3 contains 18 residues. With 4 bases clipped from V and 7 bases from J, the junction kept 19 bases outside the gene matches. The germline gives CDR1 SNHLY, CDR2 FYNNEI. CDR3 sequence reads: CASSGNGGFTGVRQPQHF. In DNA form, the CDR3 reads TGTGCCAGCAGTGGGAATGGAGGTTTCACAGGGGTTCGCCAGCCCCAGCATTTT.

The V and J genes are TRBV5-4 and TRBJ1-1; D gene ambiguous. The CDR3 totals 13 residues. Trimming took off 4 bases at V and 3 bases at J, with 10 bases between the two ends. The germline CDR1 and CDR2 sequences are SGHNT and YYREEE (reference sequence). CDR3 amino acids: CASSHPGDTEAFF. The CDR3 coding sequence is TGTGCCAGCAGCCACCCGGGTGACACTGAAGCTTTCTTT.

The sample holds many counts of this clonotype. This sequence joins TRBV7-2 and TRBJ1-5; D gene ambiguous. The CDR3 covers 14 residues. V dropped 6 bases and J dropped 1 base, with 10 bases sitting between them. Germline V gives CDR1 SGHTA, CDR2 FQGNSA. CDR3: CASRLASSNQPQHF. CDR3 bases: TGTGCCAGCAGACTTGCTAGCAGCAATCAGCCCCAGCATTTT.

About this clonotype itself: It may be a read error: a sequence one base away is much more abundant. The genes are TRBV2 and TRBJ2-7; D possibly uses TRBD1 or TRBD2 (5 bases each). TRBJ2-4 explains the end of the DNA better; the J call may be wrong. Per the germline V gene, CDR1 is SNHLY and CDR2 is FYNNEI. This CDR3 is 16 amino acids long. The CDR3 bases are TGTGCCGGCACCGGGACGGCGGGTGTTGCCAAAAACATTCAGTACTTC. Encoded protein: CAGTGTAGVAKNIQYF.

This clonotype occurred a few times. The chain links TRBV20-1 to TRBJ1-2; perhaps TRBD1 as D (5 bases). The CDR3 covers 14 residues. Per the germline V gene, CDR1 is DFQATT and CDR2 is SNEGSKA (reference sequence). Trimming took off 5 bases at V and 7 bases at J, with 20 bases between the two ends. The CDR3 DNA follows: TGCAGTGCTCCTCATCTGGGGGTGAGGGGTGGCTACACCTTC. Residues: CSAPHLGVRGGYTF.

J is TRBJ1-1 and V is TRBV6-4, with 11 bases matching TRBD1. V shed 3 bases and J 0 bases; nucleotides not matched to a gene: 9. Germline V gene lookup returns CDR1 MRHNA and CDR2 SNTAGT. The CDR3 extends over 18 amino acids. CDR3 bases: TGTGCCAGCAGTGAGTATGGGACAGGGGGATTGATGAACACTGAAGCTTTCTTT. Protein: CASSEYGTGGLMNTEAFF.